This T cell receptor beta chain appears in the sequencing data of a study of healthy donors' naive CD4 and CD8 T cells. Background on the study: A new alpha primer set targeted every functional IMGT alpha variant.

Each TCR library used roughly 490 ng of total RNA and a linear amplification protocol. TCRdb analysed the reads with MiXCR anew, one entry per CDR3 protein. In the table there are approximately 200,000 distinct CDR3 sequences, about 76% of which are singletons. Turning to this clonotype: The antigen is not known.

Germline assignment: CDR1 LNHDA and CDR2 SQIVND (reference sequence). With 3 bases clipped from V and 5 bases from J, the junction kept 6 bases outside the gene matches. CDR3 length: 15 residues. Study findings and constraints: Roughly 13% of CD4/CD8 propensity variance appeared explained by V, J and CDR3 charge. Bias from naive T cell homeostatic proliferation was not addressed.

Sequenced input: naive CD4+ and CD8+ T cells sorted from blood, pooled from several donors. J is TRBJ2-3 and V is TRBV19; 9 bases fit TRBD2. The sequence came from a pool of human donors in good health; the sample pools cells from several healthy donors. The CDR3 coding sequence is TGTGCCAGTAGTATGCTAGCGGGGATGAGAGATACGCAGTATTTT. Translation gives CASSMLAGMRDTQYF.